These T cell receptor beta chains were read from a single sample in a study of regulatory T cells in long-lasting Graves disease. TCRdb reanalysed the multiplex PCR reads using MiXCR and keeps one entry per CDR3 protein. The sample lists roughly 400,000 distinct CDR3 sequences; roughly a fifth were seen once. Sequences were derived from peripheral blood mononuclear cells (PBMCs), sampled when the disease was refractory, from a patient treated with antithyroid drugs. Receptor source: a female donor with Graves disease. CDR3s include the opening cysteine and the closing phenylalanine or tryptophan. A D gene is named only where the DNA matches it firmly.

D gene	V gene	CDR3 length	CDR3 protein
-	TRBV7-2	13	CASSPSGAGMRYF
TRBD2	TRBV2	19	CASSESRGTSGSFSYEQYF
TRBD1	TRBV5-1	15	CASSAGDRGSEGYTF
-	TRBV20-1	13	CSALEGATYEQYF
TRBD1	TRBV20-1	14	CSAREGTGGFPQHF
-	TRBV28	12	CAIQGRTYEQYF
-	TRBV10-2	14	CASTSTGENSPLHF
-	TRBV10-3	14	CAISPEATNYGYTF
-	TRBV6-1	11	CASSHVQRAFF
TRBD1	TRBV4-1	15	CASSQADRGRSVPFF
-	TRBV5-8	17	CASSFNSGTHGNQPQHF
-	TRBV29-1	13	CSVSFDVSYEQYF
-	TRBV12-3/TRBV12-4	12	CASGVGTGELFF
TRBD1	TRBV30	13	CAWGTGSGNTIYF
-	TRBV29-1	13	CSAATSYTGELFF
TRBD1	TRBV28	16	CASSFRTGGLRTTQYF
-	TRBV12-3/TRBV12-4	14	CASTSSAFTGELFF
-	TRBV20-1	13	CSARLVGSYEQYF
TRBD1	TRBV2	15	CASSDVGQGSHEQYF
-	TRBV2	15	CASNRDRVGNQPQHF
-	TRBV24-1	14	CATRRGVGDTEAFF
-	TRBV11-2	17	CASSRGTASPLLYEQYF
-	TRBV19	13	CASSRYGSYEQYF
-	TRBV7-3	13	CASSLGKADTQYF
-	TRBV6-2/TRBV6-3	11	CASSALYEQYF
-	TRBV6-2/TRBV6-3	15	CASSYSPFSGYEQYF
TRBD1	TRBV20-1	13	CSARQGVFNEQYF
TRBD1	TRBV20-1	14	CSARDHRGDQPQHF
-	TRBV20-1	13	CSAAARLWGELFF
TRBD2	TRBV28	15	CASSPASGSRNEQFF
TRBD1	TRBV3-1	14	CASSLQGANSPLHF
-	TRBV15	14	CATSRDRVAETQYF
-	TRBV5-5	14	CASSLFSSNYGYTF
-	TRBV27	14	CASSFMGSPYEQYF
-	TRBV3-1	15	CASSPGGSVGQPQHF
TRBD1	TRBV12-3/TRBV12-4	14	CASSLGDSREKLFF
-	TRBV2	15	CASQDTGRTNEKLFF
TRBD2	TRBV20-1	15	CSASGLAGGPDEQYF
TRBD1	TRBV28	17	CASSLNRDSHRQETQYF
-	TRBV7-9	14	CASSQGQSSYEQYF
TRBD1	TRBV19	16	CASSTRGDRGRYEQYF
-	TRBV27	13	CASSLFLGGKEYF
TRBD2	TRBV6-2/TRBV6-3	15	CASSYLSGRDNEQFF
TRBD1	TRBV7-2	14	CASRPGQELYEQYF
-	TRBV30	12	CAWGFQNTEAFF
-	TRBV28	13	CASSWVGNQPQHF
-	TRBV10-3	13	CATGSPSSYEQYF
-	TRBV5-5	15	CASSLAGGTYNEQFF
TRBD1	TRBV18	13	CASSPDREHEQYF
-	TRBV2	14	CASSDRAGKNIQYF
TRBD2	TRBV11-1	16	CASRPGTSGDPYEQYF
TRBD1	TRBV5-1	14	CVSSLGQGSYEQYF
-	TRBV6-1	15	CASSEVSGDHYGYTF
TRBD1	TRBV14	14	CASSHRDRDYEQYF